This T cell receptor (beta chain) was profiled in a study of T cells after yellow fever vaccination. Points from the study as a whole: Booster sampling recovered most clones from primary vaccination (nearly 98% CD4, around 90% CD8).

This CDR3 has 16 residues. The germline gives CDR1 SGHAT, CDR2 FQNNGV. V shed 2 bases and J shed 7 bases, with 17 bases lying between them. Only a few counts were recorded for this clonotype. What it binds is not known. TCRdb ran MiXCR on the 5' RACE reads and lists one entry per CDR3 protein. The sample has more than 450,000 distinct CDR3 sequences; roughly a fifth are singletons. This sequence originates from a man between 18 and 29 years old who received the YFV17D yellow fever vaccine. The chain has TRBV11-2 and TRBJ2-2, with TRBD2 as a possible D gene (7 bases). The sample in question was PBMCs, obtained less than 25 days after the first yellow fever vaccination. The CDR3 region is CASSLFVGGAGGELFF. The DNA for the CDR3 is TGTGCCAGCAGCTTATTCGTAGGGGGGGCCGGCGGGGAGCTGTTTTTT. The full variable domain, with the rest looked up from reference TRBV11-2 and TRBJ2-2, is EAGVAQSPRYKIIEKRQSVAFWCNPISGHATLYWYQQILGQGPKLLIQFQNNGVVDDSQLPKDRFSAERLKGVDSTLKIQPAKLEDSAVYLCASSLFVGGAGGELFFGEGSRLTVL.